This TCR beta chain was sequenced in a study of beta chain features in type 1 diabetes. This clone showed up just a few times. The authors reverse transcribed all of the isolated RNA, so sequencing captured expressed TCRB transcripts. Generated by immunoSEQ multiplex PCR, the TCRdb table keeps only in-frame clones and is missing some. The table shows 130,000 to 150,000 clones, with roughly 50% occurring only once. Cell sorting via CD45RO/CCR7/CD25/CD127/CD95/CD27 was performed to obtain CD4+ naive, central memory, regulatory and stem cell-like memory cells. All of the sorted populations showed purity greater than 98%. CDR1 is SGHRS and CDR2 is YFSETQ in the germline V gene. Losses at the gene ends were 4 bases for V and 4 bases for J; bases not matched to a gene: 8. This CDR3 has 15 amino acids.

The source is a man in his late teens or twenties in good health. The sequenced material came from Tregs from blood. The chain joins TRBV5-1 to TRBJ2-3, with 8 bases lining up with TRBD2. CDR3 residues: CASSRGGPGADTQYF. For the CDR3, the DNA is TGCGCCAGCAGCCGGGGGGGGCCGGGCGCAGATACGCAGTATTTT.